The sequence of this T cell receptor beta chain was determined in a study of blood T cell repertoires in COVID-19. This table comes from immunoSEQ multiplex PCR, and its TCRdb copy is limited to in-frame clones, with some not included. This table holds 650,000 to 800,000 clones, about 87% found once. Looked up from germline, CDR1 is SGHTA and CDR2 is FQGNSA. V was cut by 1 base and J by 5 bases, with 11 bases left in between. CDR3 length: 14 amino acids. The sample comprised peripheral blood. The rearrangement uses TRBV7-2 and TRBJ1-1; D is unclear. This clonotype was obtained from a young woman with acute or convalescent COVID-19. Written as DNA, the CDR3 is TGTGCCAGCAGCTTAGGCTTACGGGGAACTGAAGCTTTCTTT. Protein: CASSLGLRGTEAFF.